Described below is a single T cell receptor beta chain sequence and its context. The target antigen is unknown. The data stem from a study of regulatory T cells in long-lasting Graves disease. The study, taken as a whole, reports: Not thyroid tissue but only peripheral blood was studied. TRBV28 was favored in persistent disease, as were TRBJ1-2 and TRBJ2-5.

Assembly of TCR beta libraries relied on iRepertoire HTBI primers together with Arm-PCR of CDR3 regions. TCRdb ran MiXCR on the multiplex PCR reads and lists one entry per CDR3 protein. The sample carries some 450,000 distinct CDR3 sequences, 23% recorded once. Stated time point: persistent/refractory GD, antithyroid drugs over 5 years with positive TRAb. PBMC RNA served as the TCR library source. The junction had 1 base not matched to a gene; V was cut back by 3 bases and J by 1 base. The length of the CDR3 is 15 residues. The sample was peripheral blood mononuclear cells (PBMCs), taken when the disease was refractory, from a patient treated with antithyroid drugs. This sequence originates from a female donor with Graves disease. V and J are TRBV12-3 or TRBV12-4 and TRBJ2-1; 9 nucleotides agree with TRBD2. CDR3 DNA sequence: TGTGCCAGCAGTTTGCGGGAGGGGTCCTACAATGAGCAGTTCTTC. Residues: CASSLREGSYNEQFF.